A selection of T cell receptor beta chains follows, all from one sample in a study of cytomegalovirus exposure and HLA in healthy donors. Profiling relied on immunoSEQ multiplex PCR, and the TCRdb table lists in-frame clones only, not all of them. The sample has fewer than 200,000 clones, more than 65% seen once. Sequencing was performed on PBMCs. The receptor set was obtained from a woman in her forties or fifties in good health and CMV-seronegative. Both conserved end residues are part of each CDR3. The D gene is left open where the match is weak. Clone size is not always given. Where it is, it says once, few, many or a class for expanded clones.

J	V	size	D	CDR3	DNA
TRBJ2-7	TRBV6-5	-	TRBD1	CASRPPGQGNEQYF	TGTGCCAGCAGACCTCCGGGACAGGGCAACGAGCAGTACTTC
TRBJ2-7	TRBV4-3	-	-	CASSPLAGFYEQYF	TGCGCCAGCAGCCCCCTGGCGGGATTCTACGAGCAGTACTTC
TRBJ1-2	TRBV10-2	-	-	CASSESTLRGGYTF	TGCGCCAGCAGTGAGTCGACGTTAAGGGGAGGCTACACCTTC
TRBJ1-2	TRBV28	-	-	CASSSSEGGYTF	TGTGCCAGCAGCTCCAGCGAGGGCGGCTACACCTTC
TRBJ2-7	TRBV6-6	-	-	CASSYGGGSRETEQYF	TGTGCCAGCAGTTACGGAGGGGGGTCGCGGGAGACCGAGCAGTACTTC
TRBJ2-3	TRBV14	-	-	CASSQQGTGTDTQYF	TGTGCCAGCAGCCAGCAGGGCACGGGCACAGATACGCAGTATTTT
TRBJ2-1	TRBV7-2	-	-	CASSLGASSYNEQFF	TGTGCCAGCAGCTTAGGTGCATCCAGCTACAATGAGCAGTTCTTC
TRBJ1-4	TRBV18	-	TRBD1	CASSLGTDLNEKLFF	TGTGCCAGCTCACTTGGGACAGATCTCAATGAAAAACTGTTTTTT
TRBJ1-4	TRBV5-4	-	-	CASSLGGGARGGEKLFF	TGTGCCAGCAGCTTGGGAGGAGGGGCAAGGGGGGGTGAAAAACTGTTTTTT
TRBJ2-3	TRBV7-2	-	TRBD2	CASSLGLAADTQYF	TGTGCCAGCAGCTTAGGGCTAGCGGCAGATACGCAGTATTTT
TRBJ2-1	TRBV7-2	few	-	CASSLAFRSSYNEQFF	TGTGCCAGCAGCTTAGCATTCCGGAGCTCCTACAATGAGCAGTTCTTC
TRBJ1-6	TRBV28	-	-	CASNSNSPLHF	TGTGCCAGCAATTCGAATTCACCCCTCCACTTT
TRBJ2-6	TRBV18	-	-	CASSPRPDSSGANVLTF	TGTGCCAGCTCACCACGCCCTGACAGCTCTGGGGCCAACGTCCTGACTTTC
TRBJ2-1	TRBV4-3	once	-	CASSPGFNNEQFF	TGCGCCAGCAGCCCCGGGTTCAACAATGAGCAGTTCTTC
TRBJ1-6	TRBV7-9	-	TRBD1	CASSRRLDRVESPLHF	TGTGCCAGCAGCCGACGCCTCGACAGGGTAGAATCACCCCTCCACTTT
TRBJ2-1	TRBV7-2	-	TRBD2	CASSLVTSGTLFREYEQFF	TGTGCCAGCAGCTTAGTAACTAGCGGGACCTTGTTCAGGGAATATGAGCAGTTCTTC
TRBJ2-3	TRBV5-1	-	-	CASSVRGLASTDTQYF	TGCGCCAGCAGCGTACGGGGACTGGCTAGCACAGATACGCAGTATTTT
TRBJ2-1	TRBV6-5	few	-	CASSSQGPVFNEQFF	TGTGCCAGCAGCTCTCAGGGGCCCGTTTTCAATGAGCAGTTCTTC
TRBJ1-2	TRBV5-1	-	TRBD1	CASSLPGQGNYGYTF	TGCGCCAGCAGCTTACCGGGACAGGGAAACTATGGCTACACCTTC
TRBJ1-5	TRBV18	-	-	CASSPGLSNQPQHF	TGTGCCAGCTCACCCGGACTGAGCAATCAGCCCCAGCATTTT
TRBJ2-5	TRBV28	-	TRBD2	CASSPTLTSGQETQYF	TGTGCCAGCAGTCCGACCTTGACTAGCGGACAAGAGACCCAGTACTTC
TRBJ1-5	TRBV15	-	TRBD1	CATSRDRVGQPQHF	TGTGCCACTAGCCGCGACAGGGTTGGACAGCCCCAGCATTTT
TRBJ2-7	TRBV6-5	-	-	CASRVTGHAHEQYF	TGTGCCAGCAGAGTTACGGGACATGCTCACGAGCAGTACTTC
TRBJ2-3	TRBV28	few	TRBD1	CASSLGTGDTDTQYF	TGTGCCAGCAGTTTGGGGACAGGGGACACAGATACGCAGTATTTT
TRBJ2-1	TRBV11-2	-	-	CASSTRRTASQQFF	TGTGCCAGCAGCACCCGGAGGACAGCAAGCCAGCAGTTCTTC
TRBJ1-5	TRBV19	-	TRBD1	CASSDKGDSYSNQPQHF	TGTGCCAGTAGTGATAAGGGGGACAGCTATAGCAATCAGCCCCAGCATTTT
TRBJ2-7	TRBV7-2	-	-	CASSGPEGNPLLYEQYF	TGTGCCAGCAGCGGGCCCGAGGGCAATCCGCTCTTGTACGAGCAGTACTTC
TRBJ1-5	TRBV5-5	few	-	CASSFGSVYQPQHF	TGTGCCAGCAGCTTCGGGAGCGTCTATCAGCCCCAGCATTTT
TRBJ2-5	TRBV19	-	TRBD1	CASSGQQGGTQYF	TGTGCCAGTTCGGGACAGCAAGGTGGGACCCAGTACTTC
TRBJ1-1	TRBV14	-	-	CASSQENRRNTEAFF	TGTGCCAGCAGCCAGGAAAACAGGCGGAACACTGAAGCTTTCTTT
TRBJ2-5	TRBV9	-	-	CASSPSTAGTHETQYF	TGTGCCAGCAGCCCCAGTACGGCGGGGACGCATGAGACCCAGTACTTC
TRBJ1-2	TRBV11-2	-	-	CASSSIEFRVGYGYTF	TGTGCCAGCAGCTCCATAGAATTCAGGGTGGGTTATGGCTACACCTTC
TRBJ2-6	TRBV5-4	-	-	CASSLAIAGANVLTF	TGTGCCAGCAGCTTGGCTATCGCTGGGGCCAACGTCCTGACTTTC
TRBJ2-5	TRBV14	once	-	CASSQPGGVETQYF	TGTGCCAGCAGCCAACCCGGAGGGGTAGAGACCCAGTACTTC
TRBJ2-3	TRBV18	-	-	CASSPQGTTDTQYF	TGTGCCAGCTCGCCTCAGGGGACCACAGATACGCAGTATTTT
TRBJ1-1	TRBV4-1	-	-	CASSQGGGRSGTEAFF	TGCGCCAGCAGCCAAGGGGGGGGTAGGAGTGGAACTGAAGCTTTCTTT
TRBJ2-3	TRBV11-2	-	-	CASSLQARPSTDTQYF	TGTGCCAGCAGCTTGCAGGCTCGTCCTAGCACAGATACGCAGTATTTT
TRBJ2-2	TRBV21-1	-	-	CASSKLGKPGTGGWTGELFF	TGTGCCAGCAGCAAATTGGGCAAACCAGGGACAGGGGGTTGGACCGGGGAGCTGTTTTTT
TRBJ1-2	TRBV28	-	TRBD1	CASRPGTAYGYTF	TGTGCCAGCAGGCCCGGGACAGCCTATGGCTACACCTTC
TRBJ2-1	TRBV7-2	-	TRBD1	CASSFDRVYNEQFF	TGTGCCAGCAGCTTCGACAGGGTGTACAATGAGCAGTTCTTC
TRBJ1-1	TRBV13	once	-	CASSLEGGGNTEAFF	TGTGCCAGCAGCTTAGAAGGAGGAGGGAACACTGAAGCTTTCTTT
TRBJ2-7	TRBV27	-	-	CASSPLMDEQYF	TGTGCCAGCAGTCCACTGATGGACGAGCAGTACTTC
TRBJ2-3	TRBV9	-	-	CASSVALHTDTQYF	TGTGCCAGCAGCGTAGCACTTCACACAGATACGCAGTATTTT
TRBJ2-1	TRBV7-6	once	-	CASSFRLSYNEQFF	TGTGCCAGCAGCTTTAGACTCAGCTACAATGAGCAGTTCTTC
TRBJ2-1	TRBV7-2	-	TRBD2	CASSLGLANNEQFF	TGTGCCAGCAGCTTGGGACTAGCAAACAATGAGCAGTTCTTC
TRBJ1-2	TRBV7-2	-	TRBD1	CASSARQGPYGYTF	TGTGCCAGCAGCGCCCGACAGGGTCCCTATGGCTACACCTTC
TRBJ1-6	TRBV4-3	-	TRBD1	CASSQSAPGQGYNSPLHF	TGCGCCAGCAGCCAAAGTGCACCCGGACAGGGCTATAATTCACCCCTCCACTTT
TRBJ2-2	TRBV5-1	-	TRBD2	CASSLGSGSGELFF	TGCGCCAGCAGCTTGGGTAGCGGGTCCGGGGAGCTGTTTTTT
TRBJ2-7	TRBV7-6	-	TRBD1	CASSLDGAGQGRYEQYF	TGTGCCAGCAGCTTAGATGGAGCCGGACAGGGACGCTACGAGCAGTACTTC